The subject of this entry is one T cell receptor beta chain. Original data processing: Amplification from reference gene primers served as the basis for estimated nucleated cell counts. Data came from immunoSEQ multiplex PCR; TCRdb stores just in-frame clones and leaves some out. V and J calls and clone size are as listed in that table; D and trimming were resolved from the DNA. Among some 200,000 clones, about 78% were seen once, and the ten largest hold roughly 17%. The sample is drawn from a study of blood T cell repertoires in COVID-19. Individuals drawn from 24 US areas were roughly 18 to 89 years old. Categorization into cohorts depended on clinical history that participants reported. Cohort 3 recovered donors had two negative PCRs, clearance, or symptom resolution. V shed 6 bases and J 5 bases; nucleotides not matched to a gene: 5. The CDR3 spans 13 residues. Germline V lookup: CDR1 WSHSY, CDR2 SAAADI.

The receptor was derived from a woman in her forties or fifties who had recovered from COVID-19. What was sequenced was PBMCs or T cells enriched from blood (not recorded which). The rearrangement uses TRBV10-2 and TRBJ2-5; 8 bases map to TRBD1. The CDR3 loop is CASRQGAEETQYF. As DNA, the CDR3 is TGCGCCAGCAGGCAGGGGGCGGAGGAGACCCAGTACTTC.